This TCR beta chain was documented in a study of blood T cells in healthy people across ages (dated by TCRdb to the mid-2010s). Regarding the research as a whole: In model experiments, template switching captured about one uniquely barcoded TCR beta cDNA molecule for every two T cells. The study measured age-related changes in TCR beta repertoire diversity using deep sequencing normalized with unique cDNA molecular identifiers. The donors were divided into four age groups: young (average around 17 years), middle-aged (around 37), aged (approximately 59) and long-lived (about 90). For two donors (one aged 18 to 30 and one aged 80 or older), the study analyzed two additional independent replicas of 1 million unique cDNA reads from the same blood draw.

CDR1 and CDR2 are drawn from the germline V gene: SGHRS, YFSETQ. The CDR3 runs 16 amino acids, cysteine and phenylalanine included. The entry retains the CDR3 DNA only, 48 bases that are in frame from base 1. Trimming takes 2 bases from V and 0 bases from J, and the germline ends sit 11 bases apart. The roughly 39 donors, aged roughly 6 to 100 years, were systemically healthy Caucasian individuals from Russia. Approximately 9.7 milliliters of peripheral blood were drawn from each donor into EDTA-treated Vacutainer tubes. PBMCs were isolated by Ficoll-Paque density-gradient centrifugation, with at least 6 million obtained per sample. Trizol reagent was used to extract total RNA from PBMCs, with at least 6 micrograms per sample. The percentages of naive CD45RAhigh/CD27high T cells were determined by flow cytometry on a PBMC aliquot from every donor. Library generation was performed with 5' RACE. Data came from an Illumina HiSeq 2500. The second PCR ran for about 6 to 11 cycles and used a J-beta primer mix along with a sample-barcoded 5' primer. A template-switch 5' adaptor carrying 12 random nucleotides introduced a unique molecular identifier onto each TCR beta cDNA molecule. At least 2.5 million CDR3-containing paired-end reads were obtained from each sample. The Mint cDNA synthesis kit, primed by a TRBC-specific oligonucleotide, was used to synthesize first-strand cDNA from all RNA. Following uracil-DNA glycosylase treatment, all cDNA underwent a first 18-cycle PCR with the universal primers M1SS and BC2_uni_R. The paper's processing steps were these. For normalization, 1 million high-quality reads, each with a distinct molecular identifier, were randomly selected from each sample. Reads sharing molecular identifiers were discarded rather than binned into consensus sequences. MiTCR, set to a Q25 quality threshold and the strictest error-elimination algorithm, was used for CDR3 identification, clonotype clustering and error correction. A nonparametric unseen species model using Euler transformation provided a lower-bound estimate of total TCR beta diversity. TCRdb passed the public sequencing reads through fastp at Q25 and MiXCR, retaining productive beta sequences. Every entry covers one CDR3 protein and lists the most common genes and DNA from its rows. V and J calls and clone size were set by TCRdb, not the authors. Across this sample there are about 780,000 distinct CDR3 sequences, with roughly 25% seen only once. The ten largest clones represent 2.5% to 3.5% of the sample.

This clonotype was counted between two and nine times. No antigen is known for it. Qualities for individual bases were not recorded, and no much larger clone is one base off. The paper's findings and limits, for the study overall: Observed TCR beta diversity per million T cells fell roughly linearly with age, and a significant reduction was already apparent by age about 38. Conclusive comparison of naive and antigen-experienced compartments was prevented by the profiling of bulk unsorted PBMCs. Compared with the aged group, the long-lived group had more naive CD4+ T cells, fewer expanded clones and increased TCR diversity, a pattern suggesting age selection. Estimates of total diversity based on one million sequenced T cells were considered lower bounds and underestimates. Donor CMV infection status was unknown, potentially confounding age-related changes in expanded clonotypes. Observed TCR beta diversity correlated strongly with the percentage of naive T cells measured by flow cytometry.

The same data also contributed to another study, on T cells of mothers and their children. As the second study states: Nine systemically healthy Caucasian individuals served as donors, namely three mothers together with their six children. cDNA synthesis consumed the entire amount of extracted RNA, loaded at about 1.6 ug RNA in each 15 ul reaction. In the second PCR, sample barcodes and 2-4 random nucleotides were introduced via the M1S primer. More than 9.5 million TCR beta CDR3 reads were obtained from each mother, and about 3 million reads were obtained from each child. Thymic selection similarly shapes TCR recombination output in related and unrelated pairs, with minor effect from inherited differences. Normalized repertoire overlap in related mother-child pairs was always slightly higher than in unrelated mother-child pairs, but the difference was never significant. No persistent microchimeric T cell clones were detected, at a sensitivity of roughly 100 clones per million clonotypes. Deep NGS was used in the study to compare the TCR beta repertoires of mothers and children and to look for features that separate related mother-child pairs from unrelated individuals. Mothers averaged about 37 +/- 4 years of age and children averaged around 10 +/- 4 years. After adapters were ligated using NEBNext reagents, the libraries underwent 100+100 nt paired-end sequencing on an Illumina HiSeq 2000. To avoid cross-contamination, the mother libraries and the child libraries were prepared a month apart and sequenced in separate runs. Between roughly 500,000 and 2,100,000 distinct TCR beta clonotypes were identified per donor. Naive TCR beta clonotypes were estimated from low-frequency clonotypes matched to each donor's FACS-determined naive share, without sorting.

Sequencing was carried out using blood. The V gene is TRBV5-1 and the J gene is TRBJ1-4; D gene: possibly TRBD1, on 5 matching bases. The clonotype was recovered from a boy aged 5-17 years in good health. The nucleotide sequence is TGCGCCAGCAGCTTAGACGGCAGGGCAACTAATGAAAAACTGTTTTTT. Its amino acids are CASSLDGRATNEKLFF.